These T cell receptor beta chains were read from a single sample in a study of CD4+ T cells in melanoma. Assay used: immunoSEQ multiplex PCR; TCRdb lists only in-frame clones, some missing. The sample has some 50,000 clones, 80% to 90% seen once. Sequencing used peripheral blood. The receptors were gathered from a human donor with melanoma. Each CDR3 is given with its conserved first and last residue. The D gene is left open where the match is weak. The size field is filled for only some rows; it gives once, few, many or a size class.

>-|TRBV7-9|-|TRBJ1-2
TGTGCCAGCAGGGCAACCGGGACCGAGATTTTAGGCTACACCTTC
CASRATGTEILGYTF
>-|TRBV27|TRBD1|TRBJ2-6
TGTGCCAGCACGAGACAGGGCCCCTCTGGGGCCAACGTCCTGACTTTC
CASTRQGPSGANVLTF
>-|TRBV6-5|TRBD2|TRBJ2-7
TGTGCCAGCAGCCGGGGGGGCTACGAGCAGTACTTC
CASSRGGYEQYF
>-|TRBV7-8|TRBD2|TRBJ2-1
TGTGCCAGCAGCTCGGGGGGGAGGGTCAATGAGCAGTTCTTC
CASSSGGRVNEQFF
>-|TRBV5-4|-|TRBJ2-1
TGTGCCAGCAGCTTGGCGGGGGAGAACAATGAGCAGTTCTTC
CASSLAGENNEQFF
>once|TRBV6-5|-|TRBJ1-1
TGTGCCAGCAGTTATCTCCCCTACAGGTTGAACACTGAAGCTTTCTTT
CASSYLPYRLNTEAFF
>-|TRBV7-3|-|TRBJ2-5
TGTGCCAGCAGCCTACTAATAATGGGACAAGAGGGTGAGACCCAGTACTTC
CASSLLIMGQEGETQYF
>-|TRBV10-1|-|TRBJ1-6
TGCGCCGGGGGGGGGCTCCTCCACTTT
CAGGGLLHF
>-|TRBV9|-|TRBJ2-2
TGTGCCAGCAGCGTAGGGGCAGGGATCACCGGGGAGCTGTTTTTT
CASSVGAGITGELFF
>-|TRBV5-5|TRBD2|TRBJ2-5
TGTGCCAGCAGCCGAGAATTGGCGGGGGTGGCGACCCAGTACTTC
CASSRELAGVATQYF
>-|TRBV7-6|-|TRBJ1-2
TGTGCCAGCAGCTTAGATTCCACAGGCGTCTACTATGGCTACACCTTC
CASSLDSTGVYYGYTF